This T cell receptor beta chain was found in a study of cytomegalovirus exposure and HLA in healthy donors. Study in general: HLA-typed donors were the source of about 85 million unique TCRs, which an early data release held. Study observations and caveats: Compared with the approximately 700-donor mean, an Asian-associated ancestry cluster reportedly had fewer N-insertions, according to a later analysis. Available immune exposure information covered CMV serostatus only. Later on, analysis showed that most CMV-associated TCR beta chains appeared to be HLA-restricted.

The V gene end was trimmed by 3 bases and the J gene end by 7 bases; junction bases not matched to a gene: 8. The CDR3 is made up of 15 amino acids. Germline CDR1 is LNHDA and CDR2 is SQIVND (reference sequence). A note on this clone: No antigen is known for it.

The PCR contained 60 Vbeta and 13 Jbeta primers. Method: immunoSEQ multiplex PCR; TCRdb's copy keeps in-frame clones and lacks some. Of around 140,000 clones listed, roughly 72% are singletons. Sequencing used PBMCs. The origin of this receptor is a male donor in good health and CMV-seronegative. The chain links TRBV19 to TRBJ1-5; 8 nucleotides match TRBD1. This CDR3 is CASSILRQGKQPQHF. For the CDR3, the DNA is TGTGCCAGTAGTATCCTCAGACAGGGGAAGCAGCCCCAGCATTTT.